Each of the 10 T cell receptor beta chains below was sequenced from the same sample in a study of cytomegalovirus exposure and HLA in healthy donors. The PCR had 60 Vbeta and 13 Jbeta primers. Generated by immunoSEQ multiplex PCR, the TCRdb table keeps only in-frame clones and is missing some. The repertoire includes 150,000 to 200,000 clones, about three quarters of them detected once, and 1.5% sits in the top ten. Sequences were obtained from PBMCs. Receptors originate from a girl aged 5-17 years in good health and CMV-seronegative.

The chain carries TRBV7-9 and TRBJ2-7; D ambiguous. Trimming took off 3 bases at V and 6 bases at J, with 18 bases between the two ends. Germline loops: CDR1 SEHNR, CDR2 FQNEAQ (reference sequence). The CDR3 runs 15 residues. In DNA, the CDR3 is TGTGCCAGCAGCTTTATAACAGATTTTCCCCCCGAGCAGTACTTC. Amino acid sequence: CASSFITDFPPEQYF. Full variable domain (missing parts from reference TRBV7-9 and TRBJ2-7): DTGVSQNPRHKITKRGQNVTFRCDPISEHNRLYWYRQTLGQGPEFLTYFQNEAQLEKSRLLSDRFSAERPKGSFSTLEIQRTEQGDSAMYLCASSFITDFPPEQYFGPGTRLTVT.

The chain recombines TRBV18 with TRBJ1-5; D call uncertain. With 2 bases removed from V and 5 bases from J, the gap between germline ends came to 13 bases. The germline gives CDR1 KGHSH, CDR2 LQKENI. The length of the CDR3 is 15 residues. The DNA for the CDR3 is TGTGCCAGCTCACCAGCGGCGGGGATCGATCAGCCCCAGCATTTT. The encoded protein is CASSPAAGIDQPQHF.

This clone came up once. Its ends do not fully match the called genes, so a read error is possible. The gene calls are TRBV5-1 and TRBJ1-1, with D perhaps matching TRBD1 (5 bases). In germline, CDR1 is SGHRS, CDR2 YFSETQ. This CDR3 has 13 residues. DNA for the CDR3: TGCGCCAGCAGAAAGGACATGAACGCTGAAGCTTTCTTT. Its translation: CASRKDMNAEAFF.

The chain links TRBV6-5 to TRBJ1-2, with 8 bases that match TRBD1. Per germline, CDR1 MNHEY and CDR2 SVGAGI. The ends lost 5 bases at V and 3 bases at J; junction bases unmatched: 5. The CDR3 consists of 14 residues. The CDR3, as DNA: TGTGCCAGCAGTACCGGGACAGGTGACTATGGCTACACCTTC. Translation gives CASSTGTGDYGYTF.

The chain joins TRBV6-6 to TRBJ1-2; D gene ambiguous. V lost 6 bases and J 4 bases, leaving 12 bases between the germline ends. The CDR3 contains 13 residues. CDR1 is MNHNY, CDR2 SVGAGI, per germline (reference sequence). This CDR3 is CASRKAAAYGYTF. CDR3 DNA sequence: TGTGCCAGCAGAAAGGCGGCCGCCTATGGCTACACCTTC.

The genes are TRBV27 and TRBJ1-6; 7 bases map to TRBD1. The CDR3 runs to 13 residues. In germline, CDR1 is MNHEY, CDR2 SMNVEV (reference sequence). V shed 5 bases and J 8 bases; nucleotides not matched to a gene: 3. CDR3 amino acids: CASSARGYSPLHF. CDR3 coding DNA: TGTGCCAGCAGTGCCAGGGGGTATTCACCCCTCCACTTT.

The CDR3 region is CASLGQNTEAFF. The CDR3 DNA sequence: TGTGCCAGCCTTGGACAGAACACTGAAGCTTTCTTT. This rearrangement joins TRBV6-5 to TRBJ1-1, with a possible D match to TRBD1 (5 bases). Germline V gives CDR1 MNHEY, CDR2 SVGAGI. This CDR3 is built from 12 residues. Trimming cost V 8 bases and J 1 base, with 8 bases left between them.

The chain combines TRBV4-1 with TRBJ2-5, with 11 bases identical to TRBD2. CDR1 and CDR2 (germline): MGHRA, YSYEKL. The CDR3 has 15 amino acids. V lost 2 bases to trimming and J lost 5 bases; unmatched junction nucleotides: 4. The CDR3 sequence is CASSQIRLAGETQYF. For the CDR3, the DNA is TGCGCCAGCAGCCAAATCAGACTAGCGGGGGAGACCCAGTACTTC.

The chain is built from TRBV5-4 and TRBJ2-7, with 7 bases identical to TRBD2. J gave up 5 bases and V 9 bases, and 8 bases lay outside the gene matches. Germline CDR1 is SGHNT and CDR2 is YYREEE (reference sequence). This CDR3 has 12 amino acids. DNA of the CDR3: TGTGCCACTGCCGGGGGGTACCACGAGCAGTACTTC. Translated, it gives CATAGGYHEQYF.

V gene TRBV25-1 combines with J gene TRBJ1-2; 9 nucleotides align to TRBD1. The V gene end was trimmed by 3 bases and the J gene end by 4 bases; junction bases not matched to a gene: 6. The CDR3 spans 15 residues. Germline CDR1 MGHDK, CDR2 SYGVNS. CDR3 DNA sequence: TGTGCCAGCAGTGATCCGGACAGGGGAAGCTATGGCTACACCTTC. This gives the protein CASSDPDRGSYGYTF.